The 18 T cell receptor beta chains listed next were all sequenced from one sample in a study of CD8+CD57+ T cells in acquired aplastic anemia (dated by TCRdb to 2017 to 2018). The sequencing machine was an Illumina HiSeq 2000. Genomic DNA was used as template for profiling of TCR beta VDJ combinations and CDR3 sequences. The public reads were run again by TCRdb, first through fastp at Q25 and then through MiXCR, and only productive beta chains were kept. Entries that share a CDR3 protein sequence are merged under the most common genes and DNA. Across this sample there are just over 150,000 distinct CDR3 sequences, with around 52% seen only once. Roughly 29% of the sample is in the top ten clones. The patients picked for sequencing were ones in whom flow cytometry had shown an expansion of CD8+CD57+ cells. The sample taken for sequencing was sorted CD4+, CD8+, or CD8+CD57+ T cells (not recorded which) from PBMCs. These receptor sequences come from a human donor with aplastic anemia.

This clonotype was detected a few times. V usage is TRBV7-3 and J usage is TRBJ2-2; D unclear. The germline CDR1 and CDR2 sequences are SGHTA and FQGTGA. Trimming cost V 5 bases and J 0 bases, with 13 bases left between them. This CDR3 spans 16 amino acids. The CDR3 is CASSTRVGSNTGELFF. As DNA, the CDR3 is TGTGCCAGCAGCACCCGAGTGGGATCGAACACCGGGGAGCTGTTTTTT.

This clonotype was recorded at least ten times. The chain employs TRBV9 and TRBJ2-1; 9 bases are shared with TRBD1. Germline lookup yields CDR1 SGDLS and CDR2 YYNGEE. The J segment lost 8 bases and the V segment lost 0 bases, leaving 6 bases of the junction unmatched. This CDR3 has 15 residues. In DNA, the CDR3 is TGTGCCAGCAGCGTAGAGGGACAGGGACAGGATGAGCAGTTCTTC. This translates into CASSVEGQGQDEQFF.

This clonotype was seen only a few times. V usage is TRBV2 and J usage is TRBJ1-1; D uncertain. The V and J ends lost 8 bases and 0 bases respectively, with 10 bases between them. The CDR3 is 13 residues long. CDR1 and CDR2 (germline): SNHLY, FYNNEI. The CDR3 loop is CASLFSMNTEAFF. CDR3 nucleotides: TGTGCCAGCTTATTCTCCATGAACACTGAAGCTTTCTTT.

This clonotype appeared many times. The J gene is TRBJ2-7, the V gene TRBV2; weak D call: TRBD1 (5 bases). V lost 6 bases and J lost 0, with 9 bases in between. The length of the CDR3 is 13 residues. Germline V CDR1 and CDR2: SNHLY, FYNNEI. This CDR3 is CASRQVSSYEQYF. The CDR3 bases are TGTGCCAGCAGACAGGTTAGCTCCTACGAGCAGTACTTC.

At least ten counts were recorded for this clonotype. This chain connects TRBV11-2 to TRBJ2-5; perhaps TRBD2 as D (5 bases). This CDR3 spans 16 amino acids. Germline V gene data show CDR1 as SGHAT and CDR2 as FQNNGV. V lost 5 bases and J 3 bases, leaving 19 bases between the germline ends. CDR3 amino acids: CASSPRTLSTEETQYF. CDR3 DNA: TGTGCCAGCAGCCCCCGGACTCTATCGACTGAAGAGACCCAGTACTTC.

This clonotype came up many times. The chain links TRBV19 to TRBJ2-1; D is unclear. Trimming removed 2 bases from V and 7 bases from J, with 3 bases in between. Germline V gene lookup returns CDR1 LNHDA and CDR2 SQIVND (reference sequence). The CDR3 has 11 amino acids. The CDR3 loop reads CASSILNEQFF. The CDR3, as DNA: TGTGCCAGTAGTATACTTAATGAGCAGTTCTTC.

This clonotype has ten or more counts. The chain carries TRBV3-1 and TRBJ1-2; unclear D gene. With 1 base removed from V and 4 bases from J, the gap between germline ends came to 7 bases. This CDR3 spans 13 amino acids. Germline loops: CDR1 LGHDT, CDR2 YNNKEL (reference sequence). CDR3 sequence (DNA): TGTGCCAGCAGCCAAGGCGGCGGCTATGGCTACACCTTC. Translation gives CASSQGGGYGYTF.

V and J are TRBV19 and TRBJ2-7, with D maybe TRBD1 (5 bases). The V end lost 0 bases, the J end lost 4 bases, and 7 bases lay between the germline ends. The CDR3 length is 13 residues. Per germline, CDR1 LNHDA and CDR2 SQIVND (reference sequence). The CDR3 coding sequence is TGTGCCAGTAGTATAGATGGGGCGTACGAGCAGTACTTC. It yields the protein CASSIDGAYEQYF. Full variable domain (outside the CDR3, taken from reference TRBV19 and TRBJ2-7): DGGITQSPKYLFRKEGQNVTLSCEQNLNHDAMYWYRQDPGQGLRLIYYSQIVNDFQKGDIAEGYSVSREKKESFPLTVTSAQKNPTAFYLCASSIDGAYEQYFGPGTRLTVT.

This clonotype was recorded at least ten times. The chain has TRBV11-1 and TRBJ2-2, with 8 bases aligning to TRBD2. CDR3 length: 18 amino acids. Germline CDR1 reads SGHAT; CDR2 reads FQDESV (reference sequence). V lost 3 bases to trimming and J lost 1 base; unmatched junction nucleotides: 10. CDR3 loop: CASSLGSGVPQNTGELFF. The CDR3 bases are TGTGCCAGCAGCTTGGGTAGCGGGGTTCCCCAGAACACCGGGGAGCTGTTTTTT.

This rearrangement joins TRBV7-2 to TRBJ2-1, with 14 bases that match TRBD2. CDR3 size: 13 residues. J gave up 15 bases and V 3 bases, and 4 bases lay outside the gene matches. Germline V gene data show CDR1 as SGHTA and CDR2 as FQGNSA. Written as DNA, the CDR3 is TGTGCCAGCAGCTTGGGGACTAGCGGGAGTAGGTTCTTC. This sequence encodes CASSLGTSGSRFF.

This clonotype was counted ten times or more. This chain connects TRBV19 to TRBJ1-1; D possibly corresponds to TRBD1 (6 bases). Between the trimmed V and J ends, which lost 0 bases and 4 bases, there was a span of 9 bases. The CDR3 length is 14 residues. Germline V gives CDR1 LNHDA, CDR2 SQIVND (reference sequence). CDR3 loop: CASSIDTGPTEAFF. As DNA, the CDR3 is TGTGCCAGTAGTATAGACACAGGGCCCACTGAAGCTTTCTTT.

This clonotype was seen at least ten times. The chain has TRBV7-6 and TRBJ2-7; weak D call: TRBD2 (6 bases). V was cut by 4 bases and J by 7 bases, with 14 bases left in between. Germline loops: CDR1 SGHVS, CDR2 FNYEAQ. The CDR3 has 13 amino acids. The CDR3 loop reads CASSSRTAGEQYF. CDR3 coding DNA: TGTGCCAGCAGCTCCCGGACGGCGGGAGAGCAGTACTTC.

The chain links TRBV29-1 to TRBJ1-2; 9 bases fit TRBD1. CDR3 size: 14 residues. CDR1 is SQVTM and CDR2 is ANQGSEA in the germline V gene. J was trimmed by 4 bases and V by 3 bases; bases with no gene match: 6. The CDR3 DNA reads as TGCAGCGTTGAGAAGGGGGACAGGGCCTATGGCTACACCTTC. Translation: CSVEKGDRAYGYTF.

This clonotype was seen at least ten times. The chain couples TRBV19 to TRBJ2-3; TRBD2 might be the D (6 bases). V was clipped by 9 bases and J by 2 bases, with 18 bases between them. From germline, CDR1 is LNHDA and CDR2 SQIVND (reference sequence). There are 15 residues in the CDR3. DNA of the CDR3: TGTGCCAGCCGACTAGTTCCAGGGTTCACAGATACGCAGTATTTT. Amino acid sequence: CASRLVPGFTDTQYF.

This clonotype occurred a few times. The chain couples TRBV30 to TRBJ2-5, with a tentative D call TRBD2 (6 bases). Germline CDR1 reads GTSNPN; CDR2 reads SVGIG (reference sequence). This CDR3 region has 12 residues. V was cut by 2 bases and J by 5 bases, with 9 bases left in between. CDR3: CAWSTSYETQYF. CDR3 nucleotide sequence: TGTGCCTGGAGTACTAGCTACGAGACCCAGTACTTC.

The chain is built from TRBV11-3 and TRBJ2-5; 7 bases match TRBD2. The CDR3 runs to 14 residues. Germline V gene sequence: CDR1 SGHNT, CDR2 YENEEA. The ends lost 6 bases at V and 5 bases at J; junction bases unmatched: 9. CDR3 sequence: CASSPSGGKETQYF. The DNA of the CDR3 is TGTGCCAGCAGTCCTAGCGGCGGGAAGGAGACCCAGTACTTC.

This sequence joins TRBV10-3 and TRBJ1-1, with TRBD1 matching 7 bases. V lost 7 bases and J lost 2; bases outside the gene matches: 7. The CDR3 loop spans 14 amino acids. CDR1 and CDR2 (germline): ENHRY, SYGVKD. The DNA for the CDR3 is TGTGCCATCAAGGGACAAGGGGGCAACACTGAAGCTTTCTTT. This translates into CAIKGQGGNTEAFF.

With regard to this clonotype: Germline and junction disagree at one end, which may indicate a read error. The rearrangement links TRBV10-3 to TRBJ1-2; D not resolved. Germline CDR1 reads ENHRY; CDR2 reads SYGVKD. This CDR3 has 13 amino acids. In DNA form, the CDR3 reads TGTGCCATCGAGGGAGTCCATAACTGTGGCTACGCCTTC. Translating it yields CAIEGVHNCGYAF.